These 28 T cell receptor beta chains were sequenced from one sample in a study of a mutant IDH1 vaccine in newly diagnosed glioma. Described time point: baseline, week 1 (first vaccination visit). Treatment here: pre-vaccination baseline after standard-of-care therapy. Sequenced by immunoSEQ multiplex PCR; TCRdb stores in-frame clones only, minus some. The sample includes 90,000 to 100,000 clones, 85% to 90% of them seen just once. Here the sequenced sample was PBMCs, taken from a glioma patient treated with radiotherapy, temozolomide or both. Every receptor here comes from a woman aged 45-65 years with glioma.

The J gene is TRBJ2-1, the V gene TRBV7-6, with D perhaps given as TRBD1 or TRBD2 (6 bases each). Germline V gives CDR1 SGHVS, CDR2 FNYEAQ. V was clipped by 4 bases and J by 4 bases, with 14 bases between them. This CDR3 contains 15 residues. CDR3 loop: CASSSPGGGYNEQFF. CDR3 DNA: TGTGCCAGCAGCTCACCCGGGGGCGGATACAATGAGCAGTTCTTC.

This chain uses TRBV6-6 with TRBJ2-7; D unresolved. Germline V gene sequence: CDR1 MNHNY, CDR2 SVGAGI (reference sequence). The ends were cut back, 6 bases at V and 6 bases at J, with 6 bases in the middle. The CDR3 runs to 10 residues. CDR3 residues: CASRSVEQYF. The DNA of the CDR3 is TGTGCCAGCAGGTCCGTCGAGCAGTACTTC.

The chain combines TRBV28 with TRBJ1-4; D call uncertain. The germline V gene has CDR1 MDHEN and CDR2 SYDVKM. The CDR3 runs to 13 residues. Trimming pared 8 bases from V and 4 bases from J, leaving 11 bases between. CDR3 residues: CASAGRNNEKLFF. CDR3 nucleotides: TGTGCCAGCGCTGGCAGGAATAATGAAAAACTGTTTTTT.

This clone has a handful of counts. The chain carries TRBV5-1 and TRBJ1-1, with TRBD1 matching over 9 bases. Unmatched junction bases numbered 5, after V lost 4 bases and J lost 7 bases. In germline, CDR1 is SGHRS, CDR2 YFSETQ. The CDR3 totals 13 residues. The CDR3 DNA sequence: TGCGCCAGCAGCCGAGGACAGGGGAGTGAAGCTTTCTTT. Translating gives CASSRGQGSEAFF.

The CDR3 is CASSAQGTNSYNEQFF. The CDR3 DNA reads as TGTGCCAGCAGCGCCCAGGGGACCAATTCCTACAATGAGCAGTTCTTC. This chain links TRBV9 with TRBJ2-1, with D perhaps TRBD1 (6 bases). This CDR3 has 16 residues. The V gene lost 3 bases and the J gene lost 1 base, with 14 bases spanning the gap. Germline-derived CDR1 and CDR2 are SGDLS and YYNGEE.

J is TRBJ2-3 and V is TRBV5-6; 7 bases match TRBD2. CDR3 size: 15 residues. Germline V gene data show CDR1 as SGHDT and CDR2 as YYEEEE. The ends lost 5 bases at V and 2 bases at J; junction bases unmatched: 8. CDR3 nucleotides: TGTGCCAGCAGGCCTCGGGACTACCACACAGATACGCAGTATTTT. Amino acids: CASRPRDYHTDTQYF.

The chain couples TRBV5-1 to TRBJ2-2; D is unresolved. The V end was cut by 7 bases, the J end by 0 bases, with 10 bases between. Germline lookup yields CDR1 SGHRS and CDR2 YFSETQ. The CDR3 extends over 14 amino acids. The CDR3 sequence: CASAERSNTGELFF. Here the CDR3 DNA reads TGCGCCAGCGCGGAGCGTTCGAACACCGGGGAGCTGTTTTTT.

The gene calls are TRBV9 and TRBJ1-3; no reliable D call. Germline-derived CDR1 and CDR2 are SGDLS and YYNGEE. This CDR3 comprises 16 residues. Trimming took 3 bases from V and 0 from J, leaving 13 bases between them. CDR3: CASSGGGLNSGNTIYF. CDR3 DNA: TGTGCCAGCAGCGGCGGTGGACTGAACTCTGGAAACACCATATATTTT.

The CDR3 coding sequence is TGTGCCAGCAGTGACTCGACAGATAGCAATCAGCCCCAGCATTTT. This sequence encodes CASSDSTDSNQPQHF. The V gene is TRBV6-4, the J gene TRBJ1-5, with a tentative D call TRBD1 (5 bases). Trimming shortened V by 0 bases and J by 0 bases, and 6 bases separated the two germline ends. The CDR3 contains 15 residues. In germline, CDR1 is MRHNA, CDR2 SNTAGT.

This chain connects TRBV28 to TRBJ2-1; D may be TRBD1 (8 bases). CDR1 is MDHEN, CDR2 SYDVKM, per germline. V lost 11 bases, J lost 6 bases, and 23 bases lay in between. The CDR3 is made up of 15 amino acids. CDR3: CAAKGTGGRVNEQFF. In DNA, the CDR3 is TGTGCCGCGAAAGGGACAGGTGGGAGGGTCAATGAGCAGTTCTTC. Drawing the rest from reference TRBV28 and TRBJ2-1, the complete variable domain is DVKVTQSSRYLVKRTGEKVFLECVQDMDHENMFWYRQDPGLGLRLIYFSYDVKMKEKGDIPEGYSVSREKKERFSLILESASTNQTSMYLCAAKGTGGRVNEQFFGPGTRLTVL.

This clone was seen only once. This rearrangement joins TRBV2 to TRBJ2-7; D gene uncertain. V was clipped by 0 bases and J by 0 bases, with 15 bases between them. The germline V gene encodes CDR1 SNHLY and CDR2 FYNNEI. CDR3 length: 17 amino acids. The CDR3 sequence is CASSEALGGGTSYEQYF. The CDR3 DNA follows: TGTGCCAGCAGTGAAGCGCTGGGTGGCGGAACCTCCTACGAGCAGTACTTC.

The chain links TRBV23-1 to TRBJ1-2; 9 bases are shared with TRBD1. TRBV23-1 has ORF status, its function being uncertain. Losses at the gene ends were 9 bases for V and 4 bases for J; bases not matched to a gene: 9. The CDR3 has 14 residues. The CDR3 loop is CARIDRGGGYGYTF. CDR3 bases: TGCGCCAGGATCGACAGGGGGGGTGGCTATGGCTACACCTTC.

The V gene is TRBV6-5, the J gene TRBJ2-7; D could derive from TRBD1 or TRBD2 (5 bases each). The V end lost 6 bases, the J end lost 2 bases, and 14 bases lay between the germline ends. The CDR3 spans 14 residues. CDR1 and CDR2 (germline): MNHEY, SVGAGI. The CDR3 DNA follows: TGTGCCAGCAGGGGACGGTCTGGCGCCTACGAGCAGTACTTC. As protein: CASRGRSGAYEQYF.

This clone was detected only once. This chain joins TRBV7-9 and TRBJ1-5; no firm D call. The CDR3 length is 12 residues. Germline loops: CDR1 SEHNR, CDR2 FQNEAQ (reference sequence). V was shortened by 3 bases and J by 3 bases, with 3 bases between the two germline ends. In nucleotides, the CDR3 is TGTGCCAGCAGCTTTACCAATCAGCCCCAGCATTTT. Amino acid sequence: CASSFTNQPQHF.

The genes are TRBV9 and TRBJ1-2; 7 bases agree with TRBD1. CDR1 SGDLS and CDR2 YYNGEE come from the germline V gene. This CDR3 has 16 residues. Trimming took 5 bases from V and 4 from J; bases not matched to a gene: 14. CDR3 sequence: CASRNPGEGAVYGYTF. The CDR3 coding sequence is TGTGCCAGCAGAAACCCAGGGGAGGGGGCAGTCTATGGCTACACCTTC.

The V call is TRBV27, the J call TRBJ2-2; 9 nucleotides line up with TRBD1. Germline-derived CDR1 and CDR2 are MNHEY and SMNVEV (reference sequence). V gave up 0 bases and J gave up 4 bases; unmatched junction bases: 3. The CDR3 runs to 16 residues. The CDR3: CASSLSPQGATGELFF. CDR3 bases: TGTGCCAGCAGTTTATCGCCACAGGGGGCCACCGGGGAGCTGTTTTTT.

The chain recombines TRBV7-9 with TRBJ1-2; D may be TRBD1 (5 bases). Germline V gene data show CDR1 as SEHNR and CDR2 as FQNEAQ (reference sequence). V shed 5 bases and J shed 3 bases, with 16 bases lying between them. The CDR3 has 15 residues. CDR3 sequence reads: CASSRGDPRHYGYTF. The CDR3 region has the DNA TGTGCCAGCAGCCGGGGGGACCCAAGGCACTATGGCTACACCTTC.

The chain uses TRBV19 and TRBJ1-2, with a weak D call TRBD1 (5 bases). CDR1 is LNHDA and CDR2 is SQIVND in the germline V gene (reference sequence). This CDR3 is built from 13 residues. V was clipped by 5 bases and J by 2 bases, with 9 bases between them. Here the CDR3 DNA reads TGTGCCAGTAGTCCAGGGCCAAACTATGGCTACACCTTC. As protein: CASSPGPNYGYTF.

J is TRBJ1-6 and V is TRBV30, with 7 bases aligning to TRBD1. Germline-derived CDR1 and CDR2 are GTSNPN and SVGIG (reference sequence). Trimming cost V 1 base and J 7 bases; bases outside gene matches: 7. The CDR3 is 15 amino acids. CDR3 region: CAWSEGGRRNSPLHF. CDR3 nucleotides: TGTGCCTGGAGTGAAGGGGGCAGGAGGAATTCACCCCTCCACTTT.

V gene TRBV6-1 combines with J gene TRBJ2-3; D call uncertain. Between the trimmed V and J ends, which lost 6 bases and 2 bases, there was a span of 15 bases. CDR3 size: 15 residues. Germline V gene lookup returns CDR1 MNHNS and CDR2 SASEGT. The CDR3 spells CASRVAGTPTDTQYF. In nucleotides, the CDR3 is TGTGCCAGCAGGGTAGCCGGTACCCCCACAGATACGCAGTATTTT.

The gene calls are TRBV6-1 and TRBJ1-6; D gene unclear. V lost 3 bases, J lost 8 bases, and 8 bases lay in between. The CDR3 consists of 13 residues. From germline, CDR1 is MNHNS and CDR2 SASEGT. The DNA for the CDR3 is TGTGCCAGCAGTGATCAGGCCCATTCACCCCTCCACTTT. Amino acids: CASSDQAHSPLHF.

The rearrangement joins TRBV25-1 to TRBJ2-3; TRBD1 is a possible D gene (6 bases). Germline values: CDR1 MGHDK, CDR2 SYGVNS. Between the trimmed V and J ends, which lost 8 bases and 6 bases, there was a span of 12 bases. The CDR3 extends over 12 amino acids. The chain's CDR3 is CASATGTDTQYF. The DNA for the CDR3 is TGTGCCAGCGCGACAGGAACGGATACGCAGTATTTT.

The chain links TRBV29-1 to TRBJ2-3; maybe TRBD1 (6 bases). The germline CDR1 and CDR2 sequences are SQVTM and ANQGSEA. V lost 4 bases, J lost 5 bases, and 19 bases lay in between. This CDR3 spans 15 amino acids. CDR3 bases: TGCAGCGTTGTTAGCAGGGGCAATTTCGGAGATACGCAGTATTTT. This gives the protein CSVVSRGNFGDTQYF.

For the CDR3, the DNA is TGCGCCAGCAGCTTGGACGGGAGGGGGGACTACAATGAGCAGTTCTTC. Translated, it gives CASSLDGRGDYNEQFF. This chain connects TRBV5-1 to TRBJ2-1, with 8 bases aligning to TRBD2. Germline V lookup: CDR1 SGHRS, CDR2 YFSETQ. There are 16 residues in the CDR3. With 0 bases clipped from V and 3 bases from J, the junction kept 5 bases outside the gene matches.

This chain joins TRBV18 and TRBJ2-7; weak D call: TRBD1 (5 bases). The ends were cut back, 1 base at V and 0 bases at J, with 13 bases in the middle. The CDR3 totals 16 residues. Germline CDR1 and CDR2: KGHSH and LQKENI. The CDR3 nucleotides read TGTGCCAGCTCACCACTCGGACACCTGAGCTCCTACGAGCAGTACTTC. As protein: CASSPLGHLSSYEQYF.

The chain employs TRBV2 and TRBJ1-5; D ambiguous. The length of the CDR3 is 14 residues. V was pared by 6 bases and J by 10 bases, with 19 bases between. Germline lookup yields CDR1 SNHLY and CDR2 FYNNEI. CDR3 region: CASRLEDGPQPQHF. CDR3 DNA sequence: TGTGCCAGCAGACTCGAGGACGGGCCTCAACCCCAGCATTTT.

CDR3 DNA sequence: TGTGCCAGCAACCCCGGGACGGGGATCACAGATACGCAGTATTTT. Translation: CASNPGTGITDTQYF. The chain uses TRBV25-1 and TRBJ2-3; D is tentatively TRBD1 or TRBD2 (5 bases each). Deletions cut 7 bases from V and 2 bases from J, with 16 bases between. In germline, CDR1 is MGHDK, CDR2 SYGVNS. The CDR3 contains 15 residues.

V and J are TRBV7-2 and TRBJ2-7, with D unclear. The CDR3 contains 14 residues. The germline CDR1 and CDR2 sequences are SGHTA and FQGNSA. V dropped 0 bases and J dropped 7 bases, with 13 bases sitting between them. DNA of the CDR3: TGTGCCAGCAGCTTAGCCCTAGGTGGCGTAGAGCAGTACTTC. Its protein is CASSLALGGVEQYF.